Each of the 24 T cell receptor beta chains below was sequenced from the same sample in a study of beta chain features in type 1 diabetes (dated by TCRdb to between 2018 and 2020). Overall results and qualifications from the work: In all four CD4+ subsets, TCRB CDR3 length was moderately but significantly shorter in type 1 diabetes patients.

These receptors lack a known antigen. To prepare the library, the immunoSEQ multiplex PCR assay was applied. All of the isolated RNA was reverse transcribed with the High Capacity cDNA Reverse Transcription Kit, so expressed TCRB transcripts were sequenced. TCRdb took over this immuneACCESS table, retaining in-frame rearrangements with V and J assigned. Such tables are incomplete; in checked studies, under half of the missing clones stem from an unresolved V gene, and the remainder is unexplained. The sample records 100,000 to 150,000 clones, 7% to 10% of which are singletons. Roughly 0.75% of the sample is taken by the ten largest. Sequencing used central memory CD4+ T cells from blood. All receptors derive from a young man with type 1 diabetes.

The rearrangement joins TRBV30 to TRBJ2-4; 7 positions match TRBD1. Trimming cost V 1 base and J 5 bases; bases outside gene matches: 2. This CDR3 region has 13 residues. Germline V gives CDR1 GTSNPN, CDR2 SVGIG (reference sequence). DNA of the CDR3: TGTGCCTGGAGTGAGGGACAGCAAAACATTCAGTACTTC. It codes for CAWSEGQQNIQYF.

In this sample, this clone turned up a few times. This sequence joins TRBV5-4 and TRBJ1-1; possibly TRBD1 for D (5 bases). This CDR3 region has 14 residues. Trimming took off 3 bases at V and 3 bases at J, with 12 bases between the two ends. Germline V gene data show CDR1 as SGHNT and CDR2 as YYREEE (reference sequence). In DNA form, the CDR3 reads TGTGCCAGCAGCTCGGGGACTTACGACACTGAAGCTTTCTTT. Translation: CASSSGTYDTEAFF.

For the CDR3, the DNA is TGTGCCACCAGCCCCCCGGGACAGGGGACTGAAAAACTGTTTTTT. This encodes CATSPPGQGTEKLFF. V gene TRBV15 combines with J gene TRBJ1-4, with 10 nucleotides matching TRBD1. CDR1 LNHNV and CDR2 YYDKDF come from the germline V gene (reference sequence). V lost 5 bases and J lost 7; bases outside the gene matches: 7. This CDR3 has 15 amino acids.

The V gene is TRBV25-1, the J gene TRBJ2-4; D is possibly TRBD2 (5 bases). The CDR3 sequence is 13 residues long. V lost 4 bases and J lost 11, with 15 bases in between. Per the germline V gene, CDR1 is MGHDK and CDR2 is SYGVNS. This CDR3 is CASSADFPSLQYF. CDR3 nucleotides: TGTGCCAGCAGTGCGGACTTCCCATCACTTCAGTACTTC.

The chain recombines TRBV6-5 with TRBJ2-5; 10 nucleotides match TRBD2. Germline V lookup: CDR1 MNHEY, CDR2 SVGAGI. The CDR3 has 14 amino acids. The trim removed 6 bases at V and 5 bases at J, leaving 6 bases unmatched. The DNA of the CDR3 is TGTGCCAGCAGGCAAGGGACTAGCGTGGAGACCCAGTACTTC. Translation gives CASRQGTSVETQYF.

This clone was counted at least ten times. The chain links TRBV18 to TRBJ1-1, with 7 bases lining up with TRBD1. J lost 1 base, V lost 6 bases, and 2 bases had no gene match. Per the germline V gene, CDR1 is KGHSH and CDR2 is LQKENI. The length of the CDR3 is 13 residues. CDR3 bases: TGTGCCAGCTCTGCAGGGGGGAACACTGAAGCTTTCTTT. It is translated as CASSAGGNTEAFF.

A few counts support this clone. The chain combines TRBV5-4 with TRBJ1-5, with TRBD1 identical over 7 bases. The germline V gene encodes CDR1 SGHNT and CDR2 YYREEE (reference sequence). The CDR3 runs 15 residues. Trimming removed 7 bases from V and 5 bases from J; junction bases left unmatched: 12. The CDR3 nucleotides read TGTGCCAGCGAACTGGTCGGACAGGTGGATCAGCCCCAGCATTTT. This sequence encodes CASELVGQVDQPQHF.

There are a few counts of this clone. The chain is built from TRBV19 and TRBJ2-4, with 7 bases identical to TRBD2. Germline CDR1 reads LNHDA; CDR2 reads SQIVND (reference sequence). The V gene end was trimmed by 4 bases and the J gene end by 1 base; junction bases not matched to a gene: 16. CDR3 length equals 19 residues. CDR3 sequence reads: CASSREGFSSPSAKNIQYF. In DNA, the CDR3 is TGTGCCAGTAGTAGGGAGGGGTTCTCGTCTCCTTCGGCCAAAAACATTCAGTACTTC.

The V gene is TRBV7-9, the J gene TRBJ1-5; unclear D gene. The V gene lost 5 bases and the J gene lost 5 bases, with 10 bases spanning the gap. The germline gives CDR1 SEHNR, CDR2 FQNEAQ (reference sequence). The CDR3 covers 13 residues. The CDR3 DNA reads TGTGCCAGCAGCCGCGGGCCGGATCAGCCCCAGCATTTT. Protein sequence: CASSRGPDQPQHF.

J is TRBJ2-7 and V is TRBV2; 9 bases align to TRBD1. V dropped 6 bases and J dropped 2; count of bases not matched to a gene: 2. CDR1 is SNHLY and CDR2 is FYNNEI in the germline V gene. This CDR3 region has 13 residues. The DNA of the CDR3 is TGTGCCAGCAGCCGGGACAGGGCCTACGAGCAGTACTTC. This gives the protein CASSRDRAYEQYF.

The chain joins TRBV6-1 to TRBJ1-2; D remains ambiguous. Germline CDR1 and CDR2: MNHNS and SASEGT. V gave up 5 bases and J gave up 4 bases, with 8 bases separating them. This CDR3 has 12 amino acids. CDR3 coding DNA: TGTGCCAGCAGTTGGACTGGCTATGGCTACACCTTC. It is translated as CASSWTGYGYTF.

The chain is built from TRBV28 and TRBJ1-2; TRBD1 aligns across 8 bases. V lost 6 bases to trimming and J lost 4 bases; unmatched junction nucleotides: 7. CDR3 length: 14 residues. Germline CDR1 and CDR2: MDHEN and SYDVKM. CDR3 coding DNA: TGTGCCAGCAGGACCGGGACAGGTATCTATGGCTACACCTTC. Residues: CASRTGTGIYGYTF.

This chain uses TRBV9 with TRBJ2-1, with 8 bases identical to TRBD2. Germline V gives CDR1 SGDLS, CDR2 YYNGEE. Trimming cost V 3 bases and J 6 bases; bases outside gene matches: 14. This CDR3 spans 17 amino acids. CDR3 sequence: CASSGKGSAGVPNEQFF. The DNA of the CDR3 is TGTGCCAGCAGCGGGAAGGGGTCAGCGGGGGTCCCCAATGAGCAGTTCTTC.

This clone was counted a few times. J is TRBJ2-5 and V is TRBV7-6, with D tentatively TRBD1 (5 bases). The CDR3 length is 16 residues. Germline V lookup: CDR1 SGHVS, CDR2 FNYEAQ. Trimming cost V 7 bases and J 5 bases, with 23 bases left between them. The CDR3 nucleotides are TGTGCCAGCAACACCCCTTGGGGCCCCTTTAGGGAGACCCAGTACTTC. Translation gives CASNTPWGPFRETQYF. The full variable domain, rest sourced from reference TRBV7-6 and TRBJ2-5, is GAGVSQSPRYKVTKRGQDVALRCDPISGHVSLYWYRQALGQGPEFLTYFNYEAQQDKSGLPNDRFSAERPEGSISTLTIQRTEQRDSAMYRCASNTPWGPFRETQYFGPGTRLLVL.

J is TRBJ1-1 and V is TRBV5-1; 11 bases map to TRBD1. Trimming took 5 bases from V and 5 from J; bases not matched to a gene: 8. This CDR3 is built from 15 residues. Germline assignment: CDR1 SGHRS and CDR2 YFSETQ. CDR3: CASREGQGAGTEAFF. Here the CDR3 DNA reads TGCGCCAGCAGAGAAGGACAGGGGGCCGGAACTGAAGCTTTCTTT. Supplemented by reference TRBV5-1 and TRBJ1-1, the full variable domain reads KAGVTQTPRYLIKTRGQQVTLSCSPISGHRSVSWYQQTPGQGLQFLFEYFSETQRNKGNFPGRFSGRQFSNSRSEMNVSTLELGDSALYLCASREGQGAGTEAFFGQGTRLTVV.

This clone came up a few times. This chain joins TRBV6-1 and TRBJ2-3; 8 bases align to TRBD1. Germline loops: CDR1 MNHNS, CDR2 SASEGT. The CDR3 totals 15 residues. With 3 bases clipped from V and 1 base from J, the junction kept 3 bases outside the gene matches. CDR3 DNA sequence: TGTGCCAGCAGTGAGGGACAGGTACGCACAGATACGCAGTATTTT. It codes for CASSEGQVRTDTQYF.

This clone has just a few counts. The CDR3 loop reads CAWSSQANTEAFF. In DNA form, the CDR3 reads TGTGCCTGGAGTAGCCAGGCGAACACTGAAGCTTTCTTT. V is TRBV30 and J is TRBJ1-1; D is unclear. Between the trimmed V and J ends, which lost 2 bases and 1 base, there was a span of 8 bases. The CDR3 sequence is 13 residues long. Germline CDR1 GTSNPN, CDR2 SVGIG (reference sequence).

The V and J genes are TRBV6-5 and TRBJ2-1; D unresolved. V was clipped by 5 bases and J by 6 bases, with 11 bases between them. Germline values: CDR1 MNHEY, CDR2 SVGAGI. The CDR3 length is 13 residues. The CDR3 coding sequence is TGTGCCAGCAGTACAGCTGCGACCAATGAGCAGTTCTTC. Its translation is CASSTAATNEQFF.

This clone was seen more than once but under ten times. The V gene is TRBV4-1, the J gene TRBJ2-1, with D perhaps matching TRBD1 (6 bases). The V and J ends lost 1 base and 5 bases respectively, with 18 bases between them. The germline V gene has CDR1 MGHRA and CDR2 YSYEKL. The CDR3 spans 17 residues. CDR3 sequence reads: CASSQGVGTLTHNEQFF. In nucleotides, the CDR3 is TGCGCCAGCAGCCAAGGGGTAGGGACACTTACCCACAATGAGCAGTTCTTC.

This clone was found a few times. The chain joins TRBV2 to TRBJ2-4; 9 bases fit TRBD1. V shed 0 bases and J 8 bases; nucleotides not matched to a gene: 8. Germline V gene data show CDR1 as SNHLY and CDR2 as FYNNEI. The CDR3 loop spans 16 amino acids. The CDR3, as DNA: TGTGCCAGCAGTGAAGCGCTCGGGACAGGGACGGACATTCAGTACTTC. Protein sequence: CASSEALGTGTDIQYF.

The genes are TRBV7-2 and TRBJ2-3, with 7 bases fitting TRBD2. The V gene's germline CDR1 is SGHTA and CDR2 FQGNSA. This CDR3 contains 14 residues. The ends lost 6 bases at V and 2 bases at J; junction bases unmatched: 5. The chain's CDR3 is CASRVGGTTDTQYF. In nucleotides, the CDR3 is TGTGCCAGCAGAGTGGGGGGGACCACAGATACGCAGTATTTT.

The chain employs TRBV5-6 and TRBJ1-2, with 9 bases lining up with TRBD1. The CDR3 sequence is 14 residues long. Looked up from germline, CDR1 is SGHDT and CDR2 is YYEEEE. V lost 4 bases and J lost 4; bases outside the gene matches: 5. CDR3 sequence: CASSSGQGSYGYTF. The CDR3 DNA reads as TGTGCCAGCAGCAGCGGACAGGGGAGCTATGGCTACACCTTC.

The CDR3 loop reads CASSLAGTDGNEQFF. CDR3 DNA sequence: TGTGCCAGCAGCCTCGCCGGGACAGATGGCAATGAGCAGTTCTTC. The V call is TRBV11-1, the J call TRBJ2-1; 7 nucleotides align to TRBD1. The CDR3 runs 15 residues. Germline V gives CDR1 SGHAT, CDR2 FQDESV (reference sequence). V lost 5 bases to trimming and J lost 6 bases; unmatched junction nucleotides: 10.

A few counts support this clone. This rearrangement joins TRBV29-1 to TRBJ2-7; possible D gene TRBD1, 6 bases. V was shortened by 4 bases and J by 3 bases, with 13 bases between the two germline ends. The germline V gene has CDR1 SQVTM and CDR2 ANQGSEA. The CDR3 sequence is 13 residues long. CDR3 bases: TGCAGCGTTGGGCAGGGGCTAAACTACGAGCAGTACTTC. Translation gives CSVGQGLNYEQYF.